Described below is a single T cell receptor (beta chain) sequence and its context. The data originate from a study of blood T cell repertoires in COVID-19. On the study more broadly: PBMCs, B-cell-depleted T cells, or T cells were the source of the cDNA or gDNA that made up the material.

In the original workflow: Nucleated cell number was recorded as an estimate derived from reference gene primer amplification. Clones were sequenced by immunoSEQ multiplex PCR, and TCRdb holds only the in-frame ones, with some missing. V and J calls and clone size are those listed in that table; D and trimming were worked out from the DNA. The data show 300,000 to 350,000 clones, roughly 90% seen once. During active infection, Seattle patients enrolled and were then monitored through disease. The CDR3 sequence is 15 residues long. Looked up from germline, CDR1 is SGDLS and CDR2 is YYNGEE. J lost 2 bases, V lost 0 bases, and 4 bases had no gene match.

The sequenced sample was peripheral blood. This sequence was found in a woman aged 25 to 39 with COVID-19, enrolled during active disease. The V call is TRBV9, the J call TRBJ1-1; TRBD1 matches 7 bases. The CDR3 here is CASSVVPGGNTEAFF. In DNA form, the CDR3 reads TGTGCCAGCAGCGTAGTGCCAGGGGGAAACACTGAAGCTTTCTTT. Full variable domain (remainder filled in from reference TRBV9 and TRBJ1-1): DSGVTQTPKHLITATGQRVTLRCSPRSGDLSVYWYQQSLDQGLQFLIQYYNGEERAKGNILERFSAQQFPDLHSELNLSSLELGDSALYFCASSVVPGGNTEAFFGQGTRLTVV.